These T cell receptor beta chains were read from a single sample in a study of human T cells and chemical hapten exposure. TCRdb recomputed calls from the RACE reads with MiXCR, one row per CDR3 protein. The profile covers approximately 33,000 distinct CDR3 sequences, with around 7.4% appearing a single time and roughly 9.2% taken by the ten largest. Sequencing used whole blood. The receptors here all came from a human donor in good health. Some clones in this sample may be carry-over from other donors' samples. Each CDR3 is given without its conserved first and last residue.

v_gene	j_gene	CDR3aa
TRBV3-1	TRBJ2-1	ASSHLAGGVEQF
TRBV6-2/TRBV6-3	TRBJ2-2	ASSYRPGGTGELF
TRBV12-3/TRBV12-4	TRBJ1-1	ASSSRYRTTEAF
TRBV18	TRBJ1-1	ASSRSETMNTEAF
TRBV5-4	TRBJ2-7	ASSPTTGTSPYEQY
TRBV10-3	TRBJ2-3	ATRGGTTDTQY
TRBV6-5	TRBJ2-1	ASSSTSGSLGGEQF
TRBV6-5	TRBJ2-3	ASSYSASGASTDTQY
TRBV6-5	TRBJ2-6	ASRESSGANVLT
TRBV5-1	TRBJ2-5	ASSMGQGEETQY
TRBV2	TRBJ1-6	ASSDRGTSPLH
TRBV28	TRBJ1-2	ASSTPDGLSYGDT
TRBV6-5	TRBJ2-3	ASSYSWGGGTDTQY
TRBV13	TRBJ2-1	ASRLLAGGYNEQF
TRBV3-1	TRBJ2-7	ASSPQAGGPFEQY
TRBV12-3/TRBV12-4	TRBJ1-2	ASSLSGTQGGYGYT
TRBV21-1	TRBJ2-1	ASSIGAGAWNEQF
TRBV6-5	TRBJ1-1	ASKSPNTEAF
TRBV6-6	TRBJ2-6	ASSYVRAGANVLT
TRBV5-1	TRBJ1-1	ASSLRALNTEAF
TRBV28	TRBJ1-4	ASSPTGPHEKLF
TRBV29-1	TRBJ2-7	SVAGQGAYEQY
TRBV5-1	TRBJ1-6	ASSLTGGRNSPLH
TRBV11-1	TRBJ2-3	ASSLIRTSGPDTQY
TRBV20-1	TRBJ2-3	SAREAGVPTDTQY
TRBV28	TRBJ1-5	ASSTGVNQPQH
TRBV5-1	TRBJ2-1	ASSRGGQGIYNEQF
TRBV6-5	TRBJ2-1	ASSYSAPRGNEQF
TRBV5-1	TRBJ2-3	ASSIGQGPTDTQY
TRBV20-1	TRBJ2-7	SARQGLAESYEQY
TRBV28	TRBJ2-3	AGGRDTDTQY
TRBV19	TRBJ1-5	ASSPGPPPQH
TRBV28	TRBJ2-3	ASSGSAAYAPDTQY
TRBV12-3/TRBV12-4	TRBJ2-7	ASSSGITLAGYEQY
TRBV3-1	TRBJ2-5	ASSQDVAGQETQY
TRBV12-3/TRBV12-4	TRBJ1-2	ASSFGDYYGYT
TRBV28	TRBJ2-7	ASSPAGGEVYEQY
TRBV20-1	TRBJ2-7	SASPLDWYEQY
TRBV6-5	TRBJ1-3	ASSLTQGGGNTIY
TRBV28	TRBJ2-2	ASSLWAGELF
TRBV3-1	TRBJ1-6	ASSQPGGGSPLH
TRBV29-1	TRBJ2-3	SVDEGLTDTQY
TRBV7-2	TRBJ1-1	ASSVRETEAF